Described below is a single T cell receptor (beta chain) sequence and its context. Repertoires were generated with immunoSEQ multiplex PCR, while TCRdb's copy carries only in-frame clones and drops some. This sample has some 30,000 clones, with around 90% found just once. Sample time point: new active TB diagnosis, blood taken before or within 7 days of starting treatment. This entry comes from a study of T cells in tuberculosis. Overall study context: Sequenced TCRs come from CD1B-GMM tetramer-binding T cells.

The germline V gene has CDR1 SGHTA and CDR2 FQGNSA. V was pared by 0 bases and J by 3 bases, with 3 bases of the junction left unmatched. The CDR3 spans 15 residues. This chain uses TRBV7-2 with TRBJ2-7; 9 nucleotides line up with TRBD2. This receptor was identified in an adult with tuberculosis. The specimen comprised PBMCs, sampled at tuberculosis diagnosis. The CDR3 DNA is TGTGCCAGCAGCTTAGCGAGCGGGGGGAACTACGAGCAGTACTTC. Protein sequence: CASSLASGGNYEQYF.